This is a list of T cell receptor beta chains from one sample in a study of T cell responses to AZD1222 COVID-19 vaccine. Only in-frame clones appear in the TCRdb table, and some are missing; sequencing was by immunoSEQ multiplex PCR. Among about 110,000 clones listed, around 89% were seen once. The material sequenced was peripheral blood, taken on day 0 of AZD1222 vaccination. All receptors derive from an adult in good health. Each CDR3 is given with its conserved first and last residue. D genes are given only for firm matches. Clone sizes are given selectively: once, few, many, or a class where the clone is expanded.

clone_size d_call j_call v_call cdr3_nt cdr3_aa
few TRBD1 TRBJ1-4 TRBV5-4 TGTGCCAGCAGCTCCGGGACAGAGAATGAAAAACTGTTTTTT CASSSGTENEKLFF
. . TRBJ2-3 TRBV24-1 TGTGCCACCAGTGATTTAGGCCCAGATACGCAGTATTTT CATSDLGPDTQYF
. . TRBJ2-5 TRBV6-2/TRBV6-3 TGTGCCAGCAGTTTACCCCCGGGGGCCCAGTACTTC CASSLPPGAQYF
few . TRBJ1-6 TRBV7-3 TGTGCCAGCAGCTTAAACGGTCAGGGTGGCAATTCACCCCTCCACTTT CASSLNGQGGNSPLHF
. . TRBJ2-1 TRBV6-5 TGTGCCAGCAGTTTGCAGGGGTGGAGTGAGCAGTTCTTC CASSLQGWSEQFF
once . TRBJ2-7 TRBV5-4 TGTGCCAGCAGCTTGGGAGGAGCGATTGAAATCTACGAGCAGTACTTC CASSLGGAIEIYEQYF
. TRBD2 TRBJ2-5 TRBV28 TGTGCCAGCAGTTTAATCGGGAGGGAGACCCAGTACTTC CASSLIGRETQYF
. . TRBJ2-2 TRBV7-3 TGTGCCAGCAGCTCCGGAAGGAGGGGACACACCGGGGAGCTGTTTTTT CASSSGRRGHTGELFF
. TRBD1 TRBJ1-2 TRBV4-3 TGCGCCAGCAGCCAAGTCAACCTACAGGGGGAGGCAAGTGGCTACACCTTC CASSQVNLQGEASGYTF
. TRBD1 TRBJ2-7 TRBV29-1 TGCAGCGTTGCCGGGGACAGGGGATTTTCCTACGAGCAGTACTTC CSVAGDRGFSYEQYF
. TRBD1 TRBJ2-7 TRBV5-4 TGTGCCAGCAGCTTGTCAGGACAGGGGACCTACGAGCAGTACTTC CASSLSGQGTYEQYF
. . TRBJ1-1 TRBV18 TGTGCCAGCTCACCCGGGCAGCTATACACTGAAGCTTTCTTT CASSPGQLYTEAFF
. TRBD2 TRBJ2-7 TRBV11-2 TGTGCCAGCAGCTTCAATGGACTAGCGGGCTCCTACGAGCAGTACTTC CASSFNGLAGSYEQYF
. . TRBJ2-6 TRBV4-2 TGTGCCAGCAGCCAAGTGGTGACATTCTCTGGGGCCAACGTCCTGACTTTC CASSQVVTFSGANVLTF
once . TRBJ1-6 TRBV6-2/TRBV6-3 TGTGCCAGCAGCTCTCGAGTAGGGGAGAATTCACCCCTCCACTTT CASSSRVGENSPLHF
. . TRBJ2-5 TRBV7-2 TGTGCCAGCAGCCACCAACGTTCAGGGGAGACCCAGTACTTC CASSHQRSGETQYF
. . TRBJ1-2 TRBV11-2 TGTGCCAGCAGCTCCTCTCCCTCTGGCGCCTTC CASSSSPSGAF
. . TRBJ2-1 TRBV29-1 TGCAGCGCTATGAACAATGAGCAGTTCTTC CSAMNNEQFF
once . TRBJ1-5 TRBV28 TGTGCCACCTTACCCCCGGAGGGCTATAGCAATCAGCCCCAGCATTTT CATLPPEGYSNQPQHF
. . TRBJ1-2 TRBV4-1 TGCGCCAGCAGCCAAGGAGGGGCGCAGCAATATGGCTACACCTTC CASSQGGAQQYGYTF
few . TRBJ1-2 TRBV5-1 TGCGCCAGCAGCTTGGGTCAGGGAGGAGGCTACACCTTC CASSLGQGGGYTF
. TRBD2 TRBJ2-3 TRBV5-4 TGTGCCAGCAGTCTCGGACTAGCGGGGGGCACAGATACGCAGTATTTT CASSLGLAGGTDTQYF
. . TRBJ1-2 TRBV5-4 TGTGCCAGCAGCCCATACAGGCGAAACCCCGAGAGTGGGGATCATGGCTACACCTTC CASSPYRRNPESGDHGYTF
. TRBD2 TRBJ2-2 TRBV27 TGTGCCAGCAGTTTAGCTAGCGGGAGTAATACCGGGGAGCTGTTTTTT CASSLASGSNTGELFF
. TRBD1 TRBJ1-1 TRBV7-2 TGTGCCAGCAGCTCGGGACAGGGGGCTCCGAACACTGAAGCTTTCTTT CASSSGQGAPNTEAFF
. . TRBJ1-5 TRBV5-6 TGTGCCAGCAGCTTGTTTCAGTATAGCAATCAGCCCCAGCATTTT CASSLFQYSNQPQHF
. TRBD1 TRBJ1-2 TRBV2 TGTGCCAACCGGACAGGGGCTCGTGGCTACACCTTC CANRTGARGYTF
. . TRBJ2-3 TRBV5-1 TGCGCCAGCAGCCGATCGCCTCAGGGTAGCACAGATACGCAGTATTTT CASSRSPQGSTDTQYF
. . TRBJ2-7 TRBV5-1 TGCGCCAGCAGTGTCGGGTACGAGCAGTACTTC CASSVGYEQYF
. . TRBJ2-7 TRBV7-2 TGTGCCAGCAGCGGACGACAGGCGTACGAGCAGTACTTC CASSGRQAYEQYF
. TRBD1 TRBJ2-3 TRBV19 TGTGCCAGTACCGACACCGGCCTCTCGACAGGGAGAAACACAGATACGCAGTATTTT CASTDTGLSTGRNTDTQYF
. TRBD2 TRBJ2-1 TRBV5-4 TGTGCCAGCAGCTTGAAGGCGGGAGGGGGTCCCTACAATGAGCGGTTCTTC CASSLKAGGGPYNERFF
. TRBD2 TRBJ2-5 TRBV19 TGTGCCAGTAGTATTGCCAGCGGGAGGACCATGGGGACCCAGTACTTC CASSIASGRTMGTQYF
. . TRBJ1-5 TRBV6-5 TGTGCCAGCAGCCCCTCATTTAGCAATCAGCCCCAGCATTTT CASSPSFSNQPQHF
. TRBD1 TRBJ1-3 TRBV19 TGTGCCAGTAGTCCGAGACAGGGAGCCCACTCTGGAAACACCATATATTTT CASSPRQGAHSGNTIYF
once . TRBJ2-1 TRBV5-1 TGCGCCAGCAGCCCGCCCTGGGGGAGGTTCCACAATGAGCAGTTCTTC CASSPPWGRFHNEQFF
. . TRBJ1-1 TRBV5-1 TGCGCCAGCAGCTTTACTTCCGAGAACACTGAAGCTTTCTTT CASSFTSENTEAFF
. . TRBJ1-1 TRBV10-3 TGTGCCACCCAACATGGTAACACTGAAGCTTTCTTT CATQHGNTEAFF
. . TRBJ1-1 TRBV30 TGTGCCTGGAGTGTGGGGGAACTCACTGAAGCTTTCTTT CAWSVGELTEAFF
. . TRBJ2-3 TRBV6-5 TGTGCCAGCAGGGGATTGGTCACAGATACGCAGTATTTT CASRGLVTDTQYF
few . TRBJ1-1 TRBV7-8 TGTGCCAGCAGCGCCTCCCTCCTCGGGACTGAAGCTTTCTTT CASSASLLGTEAFF
. . TRBJ1-4 TRBV19 TGTGCCAGTAGTAAACAGACAACGCAGGGGGAAAAACTGTTTTTT CASSKQTTQGEKLFF
. TRBD1 TRBJ2-1 TRBV12-3/TRBV12-4 TGTGCCAGCAGGCCGACAGGGAGTGAGCAGTTCTTC CASRPTGSEQFF
once TRBD1 TRBJ1-5 TRBV7-2 TGTGCCAGCAGCCCCAATACAGGGGATAGCAATCAGCCCCAGCATTTT CASSPNTGDSNQPQHF